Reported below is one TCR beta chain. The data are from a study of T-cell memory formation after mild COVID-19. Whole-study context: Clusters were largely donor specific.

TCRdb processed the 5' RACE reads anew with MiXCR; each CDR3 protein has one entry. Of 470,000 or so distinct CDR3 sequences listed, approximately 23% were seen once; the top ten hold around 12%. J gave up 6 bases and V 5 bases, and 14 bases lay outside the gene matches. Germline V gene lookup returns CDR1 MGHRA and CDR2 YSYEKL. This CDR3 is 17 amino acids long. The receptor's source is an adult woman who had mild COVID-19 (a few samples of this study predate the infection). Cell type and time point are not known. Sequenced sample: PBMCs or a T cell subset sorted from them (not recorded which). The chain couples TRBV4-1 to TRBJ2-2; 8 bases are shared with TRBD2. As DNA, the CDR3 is TGCGCCAGCAGCGACGACCTGGGTAGCGGGGCTGCCGGGGAGCTGTTTTTT. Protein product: CASSDDLGSGAAGELFF.